The table lists the clone carrying this TCR beta chain with many counts. The CDR3 sequence is 13 residues long. Trimming took 4 bases from V and 10 from J, leaving 11 bases between them. CDR1 SGHDN and CDR2 FVKESK come from the germline V gene. Joint extraction of RNA and DNA used roughly 19-33 mg of bulk tissue that was unsorted. Making TCR beta cDNA involved around 500 ng total RNA and a constant-region primer. Amplification in three nested multiplex PCR rounds with slightly modified ARM-PCR gave rise to TCR beta libraries. A C-beta reverse primer was combined with TRBV1-TRBV30 forward primers in the first two PCR rounds, and each round had about 10 cycles. Each CDR3 protein gets one entry after TCRdb re-called the multiplex PCR reads with MiXCR. Of 80,000 or so distinct CDR3 sequences listed, 60% to 80% are singletons. This sample was taken from a study of tumor-infiltrating lymphocytes in primary liver carcinoma.

Input material: liver tumor tissue from sampling region 4. The subset: tumor region T4, right-lateral pole. The V gene is TRBV14, the J gene TRBJ1-6; D remains unclear. This clonotype was obtained from a woman aged 60-75 years with primary liver carcinoma and hepatitis B virus infection. CDR3 nucleotide sequence: TGTGCCAGCAGCCTGCTCTTGGACTCACCCCTCCACTTT. The encoded protein is CASSLLLDSPLHF.